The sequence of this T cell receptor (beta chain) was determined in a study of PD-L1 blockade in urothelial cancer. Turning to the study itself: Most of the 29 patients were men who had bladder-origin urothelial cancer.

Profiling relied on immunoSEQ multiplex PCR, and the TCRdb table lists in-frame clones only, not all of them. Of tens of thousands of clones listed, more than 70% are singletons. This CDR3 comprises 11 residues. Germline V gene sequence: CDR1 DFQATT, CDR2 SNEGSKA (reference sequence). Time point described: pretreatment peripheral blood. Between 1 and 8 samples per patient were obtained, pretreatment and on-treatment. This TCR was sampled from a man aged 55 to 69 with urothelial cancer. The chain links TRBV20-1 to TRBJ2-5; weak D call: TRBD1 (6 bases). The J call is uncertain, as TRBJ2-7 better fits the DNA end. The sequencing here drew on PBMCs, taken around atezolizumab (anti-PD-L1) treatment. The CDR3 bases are TGCAGTGCAACGAACAGGGTCGAGCAGTACTTC. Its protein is CSATNRVEQYF.